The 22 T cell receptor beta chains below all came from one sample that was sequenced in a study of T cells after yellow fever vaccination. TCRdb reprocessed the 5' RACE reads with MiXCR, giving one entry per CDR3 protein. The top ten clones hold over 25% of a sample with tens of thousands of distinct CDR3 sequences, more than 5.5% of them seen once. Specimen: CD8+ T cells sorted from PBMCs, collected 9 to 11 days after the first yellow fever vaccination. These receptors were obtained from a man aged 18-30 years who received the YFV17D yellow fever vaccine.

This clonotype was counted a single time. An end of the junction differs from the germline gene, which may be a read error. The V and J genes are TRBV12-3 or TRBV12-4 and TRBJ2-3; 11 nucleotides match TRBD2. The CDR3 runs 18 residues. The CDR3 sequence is CACSLAQLAGALTDTQYF. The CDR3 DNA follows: TGTGCCTGCAGTTTAGCGCAACTAGCGGGGGCCTTAACAGATACGCAGTATTTT.

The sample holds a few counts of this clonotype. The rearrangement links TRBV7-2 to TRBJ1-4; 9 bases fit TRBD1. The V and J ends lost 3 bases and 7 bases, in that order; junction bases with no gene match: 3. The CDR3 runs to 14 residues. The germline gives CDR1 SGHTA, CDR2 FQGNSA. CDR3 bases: TGTGCCAGCAGCTTGACAGGGGGTGGTGAAAAACTGTTTTTT. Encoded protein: CASSLTGGGEKLFF.

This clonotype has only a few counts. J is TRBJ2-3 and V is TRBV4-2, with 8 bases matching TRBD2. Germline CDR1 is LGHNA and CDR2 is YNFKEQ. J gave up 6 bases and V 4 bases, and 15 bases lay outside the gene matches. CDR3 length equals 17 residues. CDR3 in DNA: TGTGCCAGCAGCCCGAGTGAAGGGCGGGGGGTTGGCGATACGCAGTATTTT. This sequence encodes CASSPSEGRGVGDTQYF.

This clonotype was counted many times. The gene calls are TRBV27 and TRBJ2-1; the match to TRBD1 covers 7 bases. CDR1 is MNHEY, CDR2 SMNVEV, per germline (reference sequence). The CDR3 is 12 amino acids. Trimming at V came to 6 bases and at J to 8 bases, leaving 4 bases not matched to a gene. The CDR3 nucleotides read TGTGCCAGCAGCGACAGGGTACATGAGCAGTTCTTC. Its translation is CASSDRVHEQFF.

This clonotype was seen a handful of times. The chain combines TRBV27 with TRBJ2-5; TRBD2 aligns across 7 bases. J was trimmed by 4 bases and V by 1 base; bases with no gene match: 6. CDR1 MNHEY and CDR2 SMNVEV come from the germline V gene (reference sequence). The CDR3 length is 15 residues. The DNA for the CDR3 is TGTGCCAGCAGTTTATGGGCGGGGGTACGAGAGACCCAGTACTTC. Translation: CASSLWAGVRETQYF.

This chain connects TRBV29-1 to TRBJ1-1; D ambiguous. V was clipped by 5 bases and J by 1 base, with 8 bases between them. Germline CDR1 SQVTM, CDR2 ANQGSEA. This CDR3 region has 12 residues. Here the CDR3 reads CSVPGWNTEAFF. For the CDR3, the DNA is TGCAGCGTTCCAGGTTGGAACACTGAAGCTTTCTTT.

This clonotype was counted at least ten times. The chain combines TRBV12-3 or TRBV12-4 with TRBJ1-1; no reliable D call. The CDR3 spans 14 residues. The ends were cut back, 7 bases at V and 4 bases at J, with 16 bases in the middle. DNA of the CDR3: TGTGCCAGCAACCCCGTCGGTTCCGGCACTGAAGCTTTCTTT. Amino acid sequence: CASNPVGSGTEAFF.

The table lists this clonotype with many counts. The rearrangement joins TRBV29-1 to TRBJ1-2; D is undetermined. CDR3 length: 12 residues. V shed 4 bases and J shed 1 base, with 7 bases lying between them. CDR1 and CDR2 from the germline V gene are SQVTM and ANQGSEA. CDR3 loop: CSVVTDNYGYTF. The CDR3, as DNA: TGCAGCGTTGTCACAGATAACTATGGCTACACCTTC.

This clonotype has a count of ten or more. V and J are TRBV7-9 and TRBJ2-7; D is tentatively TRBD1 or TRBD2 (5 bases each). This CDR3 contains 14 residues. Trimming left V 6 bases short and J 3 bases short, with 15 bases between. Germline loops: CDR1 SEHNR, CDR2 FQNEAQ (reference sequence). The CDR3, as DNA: TGTGCCAGCAGTTACCGGGACCGCAACTACGAGCAGTACTTC. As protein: CASSYRDRNYEQYF. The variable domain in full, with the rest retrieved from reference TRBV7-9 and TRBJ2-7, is DTGVSQNPRHKITKRGQNVTFRCDPISEHNRLYWYRQTLGQGPEFLTYFQNEAQLEKSRLLSDRFSAERPKGSFSTLEIQRTEQGDSAMYLCASSYRDRNYEQYFGPGTRLTVT.

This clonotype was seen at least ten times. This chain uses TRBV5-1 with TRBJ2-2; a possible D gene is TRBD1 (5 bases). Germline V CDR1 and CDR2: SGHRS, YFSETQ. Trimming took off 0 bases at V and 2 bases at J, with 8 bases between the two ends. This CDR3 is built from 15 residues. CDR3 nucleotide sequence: TGCGCCAGCAGCTTGGTCAGGGCCAACACCGGGGAGCTGTTTTTT. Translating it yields CASSLVRANTGELFF.

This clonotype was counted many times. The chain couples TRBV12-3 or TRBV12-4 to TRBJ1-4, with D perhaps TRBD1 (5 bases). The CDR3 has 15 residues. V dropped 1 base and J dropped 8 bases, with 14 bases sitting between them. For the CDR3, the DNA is TGTGCCAGCAGTTTAGTTGGGCAGGGAAACGAAAAACTGTTTTTT. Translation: CASSLVGQGNEKLFF.

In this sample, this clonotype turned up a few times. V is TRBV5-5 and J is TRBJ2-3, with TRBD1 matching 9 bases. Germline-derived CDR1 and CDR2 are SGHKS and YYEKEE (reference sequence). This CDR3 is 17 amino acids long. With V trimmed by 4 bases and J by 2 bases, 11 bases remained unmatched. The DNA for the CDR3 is TGTGCCAGCAGCCCAGGCCCGGGACAGGGTCCCACAGATACGCAGTATTTT. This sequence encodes CASSPGPGQGPTDTQYF.

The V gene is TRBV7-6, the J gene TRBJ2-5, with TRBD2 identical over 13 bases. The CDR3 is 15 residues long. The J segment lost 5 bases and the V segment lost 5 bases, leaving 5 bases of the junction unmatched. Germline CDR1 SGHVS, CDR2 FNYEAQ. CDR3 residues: CASSRLAGGGETQYF. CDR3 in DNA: TGTGCCAGCAGCCGACTAGCGGGGGGAGGTGAGACCCAGTACTTC. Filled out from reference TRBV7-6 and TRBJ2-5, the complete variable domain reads GAGVSQSPRYKVTKRGQDVALRCDPISGHVSLYWYRQALGQGPEFLTYFNYEAQQDKSGLPNDRFSAERPEGSISTLTIQRTEQRDSAMYRCASSRLAGGGETQYFGPGTRLLVL.

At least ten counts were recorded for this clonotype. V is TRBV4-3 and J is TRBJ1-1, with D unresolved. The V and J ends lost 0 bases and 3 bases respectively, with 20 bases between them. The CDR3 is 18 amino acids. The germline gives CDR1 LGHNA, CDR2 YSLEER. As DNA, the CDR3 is TGCGCCAGCAGCCAAGATTTCGGCCTGCTCAACGGATACACTGAAGCTTTCTTT. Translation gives CASSQDFGLLNGYTEAFF.

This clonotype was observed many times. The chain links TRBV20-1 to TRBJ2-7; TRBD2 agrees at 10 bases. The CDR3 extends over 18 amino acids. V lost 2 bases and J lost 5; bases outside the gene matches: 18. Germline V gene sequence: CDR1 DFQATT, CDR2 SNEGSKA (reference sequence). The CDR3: CSARSPSSGGMRIHEQYF. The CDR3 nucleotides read TGCAGTGCTAGATCCCCTTCTAGCGGGGGCATGAGAATCCACGAGCAGTACTTC.

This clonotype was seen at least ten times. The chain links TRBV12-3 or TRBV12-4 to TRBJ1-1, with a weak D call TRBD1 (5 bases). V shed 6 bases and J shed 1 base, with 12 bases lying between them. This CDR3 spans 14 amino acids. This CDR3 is CASSQTGGNTEAFF. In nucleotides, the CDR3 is TGTGCCAGCAGCCAGACCGGGGGGAACACTGAAGCTTTCTTT.

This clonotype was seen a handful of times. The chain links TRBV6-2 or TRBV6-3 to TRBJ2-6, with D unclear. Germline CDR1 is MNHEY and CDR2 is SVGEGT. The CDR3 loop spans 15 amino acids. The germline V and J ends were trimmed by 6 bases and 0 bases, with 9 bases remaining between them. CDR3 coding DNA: TGTGCCAGCAGCCCGTCGTCCTCTGGGGCCAACGTCCTGACTTTC. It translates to CASSPSSSGANVLTF.

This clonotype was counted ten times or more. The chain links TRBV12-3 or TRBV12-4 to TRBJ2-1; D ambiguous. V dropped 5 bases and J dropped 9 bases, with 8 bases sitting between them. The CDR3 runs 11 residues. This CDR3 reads CASSPLGEQFF. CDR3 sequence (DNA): TGTGCCAGCAGTCCGTTGGGTGAGCAGTTCTTC.

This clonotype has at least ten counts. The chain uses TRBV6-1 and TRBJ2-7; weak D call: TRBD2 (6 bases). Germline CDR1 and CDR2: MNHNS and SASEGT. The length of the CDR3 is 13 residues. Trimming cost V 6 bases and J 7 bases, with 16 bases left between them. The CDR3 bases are TGTGCCAGCAGCCCCGTCGCGGGGTTGGAGCAGTACTTC. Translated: CASSPVAGLEQYF.

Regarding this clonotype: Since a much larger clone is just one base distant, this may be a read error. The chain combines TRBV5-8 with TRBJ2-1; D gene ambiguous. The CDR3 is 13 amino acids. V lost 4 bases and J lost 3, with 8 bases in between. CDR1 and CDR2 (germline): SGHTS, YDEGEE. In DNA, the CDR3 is TGTGCCAGCAGCCCAGTCGTCTACAATGAGCAGTTCTTC. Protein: CASSPVVYNEQFF. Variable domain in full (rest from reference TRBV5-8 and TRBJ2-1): EAGVTQSPTHLIKTRGQQATLRCSPISGHTSVYWYQQALGLGLQFLLWYDEGEERNRGNFPPRFSGRQFPNYSSELNVNALELEDSALYLCASSPVVYNEQFFGPGTRLTVL.

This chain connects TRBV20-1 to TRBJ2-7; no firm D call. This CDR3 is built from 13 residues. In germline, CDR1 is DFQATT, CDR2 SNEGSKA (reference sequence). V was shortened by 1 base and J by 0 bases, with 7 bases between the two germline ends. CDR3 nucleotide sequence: TGCAGTGCTAGAGGGGTATTCTCCTACGAGCAGTACTTC. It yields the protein CSARGVFSYEQYF.

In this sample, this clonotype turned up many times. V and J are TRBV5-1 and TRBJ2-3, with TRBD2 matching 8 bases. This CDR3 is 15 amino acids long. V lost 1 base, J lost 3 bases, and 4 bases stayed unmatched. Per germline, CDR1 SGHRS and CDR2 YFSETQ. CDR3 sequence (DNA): TGCGCCAGCAGCTTGTCCGGGGGGGGGACAGATACGCAGTATTTT. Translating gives CASSLSGGGTDTQYF.